These 17 T cell receptor beta chains came from one sample sequenced in a study of spatial heterogeneity in lung cancer. Stated time point: sample taken at primary tumor resection. MiXCR, run by TCRdb on the 5' RACE reads, gives a single entry per CDR3 protein. The repertoire holds approximately 280 distinct CDR3 sequences, roughly 25% seen once, with 55% to 65% in the top ten. The specimen comprised normal lung tissue next to the tumor, sampled at surgery. Receptors were obtained from a male donor with early-stage non-small cell lung cancer.

Of note for this clonotype: This beta chain slipped into a library made for alpha chains as a stray read, so its size is not meaningful. The chain joins TRBV6-5 to TRBJ1-2, with 7 bases matching TRBD1. The germline CDR1 and CDR2 sequences are MNHEY and SVGAGI. V lost 6 bases, J lost 6 bases, and 10 bases stayed unmatched. The CDR3 loop spans 14 amino acids. The CDR3 loop is CASRVQGFEDGYTF. DNA for the CDR3: TGTGCCAGCAGGGTACAGGGGTTCGAGGATGGCTACACCTTC.

About this clonotype itself: Because this beta chain is a stray read in a library intended to capture alpha chains, its abundance should not be given much weight. The genes are TRBV4-3 and TRBJ1-6, with D possibly matching TRBD1 (5 bases). Trimming left V 4 bases short and J 8 bases short, with 15 bases between. Germline V lookup: CDR1 LGHNA, CDR2 YSLEER. The CDR3 is 15 amino acids. CDR3 nucleotide sequence: TGCGCCAGCAGCCCCGGCAGGGCCCGGTATTCACCCCTCCACTTT. Its translation: CASSPGRARYSPLHF.

In this sample, this clonotype is hyperexpanded. Within a library made for alpha chains, this beta chain is off target, and its count is uninformative. The gene calls are TRBV7-2 and TRBJ2-2; 9 bases fit TRBD2. Looked up from germline, CDR1 is SGHTA and CDR2 is FQGNSA. The CDR3 has 15 amino acids. V shed 5 bases and J 3 bases; nucleotides not matched to a gene: 4. The CDR3 coding sequence is TGTGCCAGCAGCCTGCGCGGGGGGGACACCGGGGAGCTGTTTTTT. It is translated as CASSLRGGDTGELFF.

The table lists this clonotype with a few counts. This beta chain is off target for a library built for alpha chains, so its abundance means little. This chain uses TRBV2 with TRBJ2-5; D not certain. CDR3 length: 15 residues. Germline V gene data show CDR1 as SNHLY and CDR2 as FYNNEI. Trimming cost V 0 bases and J 4 bases, with 12 bases left between them. The CDR3 sequence is CASSEARSGVETQYF. The CDR3 nucleotides are TGTGCCAGCAGTGAAGCGCGTTCTGGAGTAGAGACCCAGTACTTC.

Note on this clonotype: Since it is a stray read in a library aimed at alpha chains, this beta chain has a size that is not meaningful. This rearrangement joins TRBV18 to TRBJ2-5; TRBD1 aligns across 8 bases. CDR1 is KGHSH and CDR2 is LQKENI in the germline V gene. Trimming removed 3 bases from V and 4 bases from J; junction bases left unmatched: 13. This CDR3 has 17 residues. CDR3 nucleotide sequence: TGTGCCAGCTCACCGCTACCTGGACAGGGAGGATCAGAGACCCAGTACTTC. It specifies CASSPLPGQGGSETQYF.

A note on this clonotype: This beta chain represents an off-target read in a library built for alpha chains; its size is of limited meaning. This chain uses TRBV4-3 with TRBJ2-1; D is perhaps TRBD1 (5 bases). Germline V CDR1 and CDR2: LGHNA, YSLEER. There are 15 residues in the CDR3. Trimming removed 0 bases at V and 4 bases at J, with 10 bases between. CDR3 DNA: TGCGCCAGCAGCCAAGATCAGGGCCAATACAATGAGCAGTTCTTC. Amino acids: CASSQDQGQYNEQFF.

This clonotype has only a few counts. As an off-target read in a library built for alpha chains, this beta chain has a frequency of little significance. The chain links TRBV6-5 to TRBJ2-7; 8 positions match TRBD2. CDR3 size: 12 residues. With 8 bases clipped from V and 4 bases from J, the junction kept 4 bases outside the gene matches. Germline-derived CDR1 and CDR2 are MNHEY and SVGAGI. CDR3 sequence reads: CASRGRRYEQYF. CDR3 sequence (DNA): TGTGCCAGCCGCGGGAGGAGGTACGAGCAGTACTTC.

On this clonotype itself: In a library made to pick up alpha chains, this beta chain is a stray read with a size that means little. J is TRBJ2-3 and V is TRBV20-1, with D perhaps TRBD1 (5 bases). The CDR3 is made up of 15 amino acids. Germline loops: CDR1 DFQATT, CDR2 SNEGSKA (reference sequence). V shed 0 bases and J shed 2 bases, with 12 bases lying between them. This chain's CDR3 is CSARDWGGSTDTQYF. The DNA for the CDR3 is TGCAGTGCTAGAGATTGGGGCGGTTCCACAGATACGCAGTATTTT.

As regards this clonotype: Since it is a stray read in a library aimed at alpha chains, this beta chain has a size that is not meaningful. The V call is TRBV7-9, the J call TRBJ1-1, with D uncertain. The CDR3 is 12 residues long. V gave up 3 bases and J gave up 4 bases, with 6 bases separating them. Germline assignment: CDR1 SEHNR and CDR2 FQNEAQ (reference sequence). The CDR3 sequence is CASSFRVTEAFF. CDR3 bases: TGTGCCAGCAGCTTTCGCGTCACTGAAGCTTTCTTT.

This clonotype is classed as hyperexpanded (1% or more). The library was designed around alpha chains, so this beta chain is a stray read whose abundance carries little weight. The chain employs TRBV6-5 and TRBJ2-1; D perhaps matches TRBD1 (6 bases). Germline CDR1 MNHEY, CDR2 SVGAGI. The V end lost 4 bases, the J end lost 4 bases, and 8 bases lay between the germline ends. The CDR3 is 13 amino acids. Written as DNA, the CDR3 is TGTGCCAGCAGTTGGGGACAATACAATGAGCAGTTCTTC. Its translation is CASSWGQYNEQFF.

Worth noting for this clonotype: This beta chain appears as a stray read in a library generated for alpha chains; its size is not informative. The chain is built from TRBV29-1 and TRBJ2-5, with TRBD1 matching over 9 bases. The CDR3 totals 14 residues. Germline-derived CDR1 and CDR2 are SQVTM and ANQGSEA. Unmatched junction bases numbered 6, after V lost 5 bases and J lost 2 bases. CDR3 residues: CSVPYGQGQETQYF. The CDR3 DNA reads as TGCAGCGTTCCCTACGGACAGGGGCAAGAGACCCAGTACTTC. Based on the CDR3 plus reference TRBV29-1 and TRBJ2-5, the full variable domain is SAVISQKPSRDICQRGTSLTIQCQVDSQVTMMFWYRQQPGQSLTLIATANQGSEATYESGFVIDKFPISRPNLTFSTLTVSNMSPEDSSIYLCSVPYGQGQETQYFGPGTRLLVL.

This clonotype is labeled large. As an off-target read in a library built for alpha chains, this beta chain has a frequency of little significance. The chain recombines TRBV4-3 with TRBJ2-7, with D perhaps matching TRBD1 or TRBD2 (5 bases each). Trimming left V 4 bases short and J 0 bases short, with 19 bases between. The CDR3 extends over 17 amino acids. The germline V gene has CDR1 LGHNA and CDR2 YSLEER. CDR3 amino acids: CASSRRHTGTDSYEQYF. Here the CDR3 DNA reads TGCGCCAGCAGCCGAAGACACACCGGGACGGACTCCTACGAGCAGTACTTC.

This clonotype was seen more than once but under ten times. This beta chain turned up in a library designed for alpha chains; as an off-target read, its abundance says little. The V gene is TRBV2, the J gene TRBJ2-1; 10 positions match TRBD2. Per germline, CDR1 SNHLY and CDR2 FYNNEI. The CDR3 spans 14 residues. The trim removed 7 bases at V and 7 bases at J, leaving 7 bases unmatched. In DNA form, the CDR3 reads TGTGCCAGCATTCCTAGCGGGGGAGGGAATGAGCAGTTCTTC. It yields the protein CASIPSGGGNEQFF. The whole variable domain, filled in from reference TRBV2 and TRBJ2-1, reads EPEVTQTPSHQVTQMGQEVILRCVPISNHLYFYWYRQILGQKVEFLVSFYNNEISEKSEIFDDQFSVERPDGSNFTLKIRSTKLEDSAMYFCASIPSGGGNEQFFGPGTRLTVL.

A remark on this clonotype: Found in a library prepared for alpha chains, this beta chain is an off-target read, and its abundance has little meaning. In DNA, the CDR3 is TGTGCCAGTAGCACCGGGACAGGGGCGTCCAATCAGCCCCAGCATTTT. Translated, it gives CASSTGTGASNQPQHF. V usage is TRBV19 and J usage is TRBJ1-5; 10 bases map to TRBD1. Trimming removed 6 bases from V and 3 bases from J; junction bases left unmatched: 8. The CDR3 contains 16 residues. Germline V CDR1 and CDR2: LNHDA, SQIVND (reference sequence).

Only one count was recorded for this clonotype. Found in a library prepared for alpha chains, this beta chain is an off-target read, and its abundance has little meaning. The V and J genes are TRBV9 and TRBJ2-2; TRBD2 is a possible D gene (6 bases). V lost 1 base to trimming and J lost 1 base, with 11 bases between them. CDR1 and CDR2 from the germline V gene are SGDLS and YYNGEE. CDR3 length: 16 residues. In nucleotides, the CDR3 is TGTGCCAGCAGCGTAACCTGGAGGGTGAACACCGGGGAGCTGTTTTTT. Its translation: CASSVTWRVNTGELFF.

On this clonotype: This beta chain is a stray sequence in a library constructed for alpha chains; its clone size is not meaningful. The chain recombines TRBV27 with TRBJ2-7; tentatively, D is TRBD2 (6 bases). Germline assignment: CDR1 MNHEY and CDR2 SMNVEV (reference sequence). V lost 5 bases and J 7 bases, leaving 15 bases between the germline ends. The CDR3 has 13 residues. CDR3 region: CASSPTGAGEQYF. CDR3 coding DNA: TGTGCCAGCAGTCCGACTGGAGCGGGTGAGCAGTACTTC.

Note on this clonotype: Because the library targeted alpha chains, this beta chain is an off-target read whose size means little. This rearrangement joins TRBV20-1 to TRBJ2-2; TRBD2 matches 11 bases. Germline V CDR1 and CDR2: DFQATT, SNEGSKA (reference sequence). J gave up 4 bases and V 6 bases, and 10 bases lay outside the gene matches. CDR3 length: 16 residues. CDR3 bases: TGCAGTGCCCCCCCTAGCGGGAGGAGGGGCACCGGGGAGCTGTTTTTT. Translation gives CSAPPSGRRGTGELFF.